The clone carrying this T cell receptor (beta chain) was picked up a small number of times. Trimming cost V 4 bases and J 0 bases; bases outside gene matches: 5. This CDR3 region has 16 residues. Per germline, CDR1 MDHEN and CDR2 SYDVKM. The source of the sample is a study of cytomegalovirus exposure and HLA in healthy donors. Study background: Early release data held roughly 90 million unique TCRs from HLA-typed donors.

With 60 Vbeta and 13 Jbeta primers, the PCR was carried out. TCRdb keeps only in-frame clones here, not all; method: immunoSEQ multiplex PCR. This sample has about 200,000 clones, with around 85% found just once. The clonotype originates from a man in his fifties in good health and CMV-seronegative. The sample was PBMCs. The rearrangement joins TRBV28 to TRBJ2-1; 8 nucleotides line up with TRBD2. The CDR3 region is CASSSQRGSSYNEQFF. DNA for the CDR3: TGTGCCAGCAGTTCCCAGCGGGGGAGCTCCTACAATGAGCAGTTCTTC.